In this sample, the clone carrying this TCR beta chain turned up many times. As yet, its antigen is unknown. The data originate from a study of blood T cells in healthy people across ages. Notes on the study in general: When one million T cells were used, diversity estimates were thought to be underestimates. Measured against age, TCR beta diversity per million T cells decreased in a roughly linear manner.

Trimming cost V 6 bases and J 1 base; bases outside gene matches: 11. Germline CDR1 DFQATT, CDR2 SNEGSKA (reference sequence). CDR3 length equals 17 residues. Using a J-beta primer mix together with a sample-barcoded 5' primer, a second PCR was run for about 6 to 11 cycles. Every individual sample yielded 2.5 million or more paired-end reads (each containing CDR3). Each CDR3 protein is one row after TCRdb ran MiXCR on the 5' RACE reads. Of some 1.7 million distinct CDR3 sequences in the sample, 28% were seen once. Healthy Caucasians from Russia aged about 6 to 90 served as donors. The J gene is TRBJ2-7, the V gene TRBV20-1; 14 nucleotides line up with TRBD2. Sequencing used blood. This TCR came from a young woman in good health. The CDR3 loop is CSARTSGRRYISYEQYF. The CDR3 DNA sequence: TGCAGTGCCCGGACTAGCGGGAGGCGATACATATCCTACGAGCAGTACTTC.